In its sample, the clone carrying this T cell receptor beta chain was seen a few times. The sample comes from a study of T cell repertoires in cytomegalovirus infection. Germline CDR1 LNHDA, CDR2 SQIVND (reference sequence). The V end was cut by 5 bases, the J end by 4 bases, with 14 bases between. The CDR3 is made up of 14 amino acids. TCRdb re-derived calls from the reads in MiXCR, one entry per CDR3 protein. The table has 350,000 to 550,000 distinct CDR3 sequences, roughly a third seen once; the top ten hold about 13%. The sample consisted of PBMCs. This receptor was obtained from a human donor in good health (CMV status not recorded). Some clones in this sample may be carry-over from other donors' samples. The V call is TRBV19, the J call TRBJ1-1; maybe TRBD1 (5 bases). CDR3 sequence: CASSWVGGATEAFF. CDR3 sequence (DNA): TGTGCCAGTAGTTGGGTCGGTGGGGCCACTGAAGCTTTCTTT.